The entry that follows covers one T cell receptor (beta chain) sequence. This sample was included in a study of molecular identifiers for immune sequencing clone quantification. The length of the CDR3 is 17 residues. Germline-derived CDR1 and CDR2 are LGHDT and YNNKEL (reference sequence). Trimming shortened V by 0 bases and J by 5 bases, and 19 bases separated the two germline ends. Naive CD8 T cells were picked out by sorting for CD8+CD4-CCR7+CD45RA+. Previously reported methods and listed TCR primers produced the bulk TCR libraries. TCRdb reprocessed the PCR reads with MiXCR, giving one entry per CDR3 protein. The repertoire has hundreds of thousands of distinct CDR3 sequences, over 20% of them found once; the top ten carry 0.65% to 0.75%.

The clonotype originates from a human donor in good health. Some libraries in this study had Jurkat cell RNA spiked in. Sample: naive CD8+ T cells from blood, with Jurkat cell RNA spiked in. The subset denotes: FACS-sorted CD8+CD4-CCR7+CD45RA+ naive T cells. V and J are TRBV3-1 and TRBJ1-2; D uncertain. The CDR3 nucleotides read TGTGCCAGCAGCCAAGACCAAATTTATACAGAGATTTATGGCTACACCTTC. Its translation: CASSQDQIYTEIYGYTF.